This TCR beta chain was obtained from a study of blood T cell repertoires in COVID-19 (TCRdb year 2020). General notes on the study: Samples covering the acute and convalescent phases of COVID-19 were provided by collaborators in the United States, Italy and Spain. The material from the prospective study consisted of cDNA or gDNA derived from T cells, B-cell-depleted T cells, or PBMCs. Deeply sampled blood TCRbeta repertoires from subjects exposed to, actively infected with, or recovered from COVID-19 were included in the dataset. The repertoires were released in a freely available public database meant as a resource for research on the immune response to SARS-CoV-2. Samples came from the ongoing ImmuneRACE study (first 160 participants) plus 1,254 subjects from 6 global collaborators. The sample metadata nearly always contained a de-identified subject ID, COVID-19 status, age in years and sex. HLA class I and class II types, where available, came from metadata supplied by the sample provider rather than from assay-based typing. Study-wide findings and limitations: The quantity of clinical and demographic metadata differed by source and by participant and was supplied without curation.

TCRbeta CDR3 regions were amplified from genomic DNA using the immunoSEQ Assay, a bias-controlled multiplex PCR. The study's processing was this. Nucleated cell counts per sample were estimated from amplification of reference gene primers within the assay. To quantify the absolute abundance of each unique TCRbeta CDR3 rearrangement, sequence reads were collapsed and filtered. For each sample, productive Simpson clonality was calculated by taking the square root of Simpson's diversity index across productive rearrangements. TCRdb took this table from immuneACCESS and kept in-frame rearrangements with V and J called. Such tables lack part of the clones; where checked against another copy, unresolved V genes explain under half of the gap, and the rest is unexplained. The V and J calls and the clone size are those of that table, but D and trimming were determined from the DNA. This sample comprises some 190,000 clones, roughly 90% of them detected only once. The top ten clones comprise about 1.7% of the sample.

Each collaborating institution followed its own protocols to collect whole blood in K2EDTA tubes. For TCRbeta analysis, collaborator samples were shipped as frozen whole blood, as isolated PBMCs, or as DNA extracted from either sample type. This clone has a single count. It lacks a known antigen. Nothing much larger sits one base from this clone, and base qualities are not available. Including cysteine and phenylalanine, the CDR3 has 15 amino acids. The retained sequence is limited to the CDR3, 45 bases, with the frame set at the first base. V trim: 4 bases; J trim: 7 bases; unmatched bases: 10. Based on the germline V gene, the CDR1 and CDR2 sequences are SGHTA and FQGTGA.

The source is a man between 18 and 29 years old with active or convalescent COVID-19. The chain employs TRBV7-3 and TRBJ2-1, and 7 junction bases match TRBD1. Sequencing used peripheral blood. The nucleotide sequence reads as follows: TGTGCCAGCAGCTCCGGGCAGGGGGTTATGAATGAGCAGTTCTTC. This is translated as CASSSGQGVMNEQFF.